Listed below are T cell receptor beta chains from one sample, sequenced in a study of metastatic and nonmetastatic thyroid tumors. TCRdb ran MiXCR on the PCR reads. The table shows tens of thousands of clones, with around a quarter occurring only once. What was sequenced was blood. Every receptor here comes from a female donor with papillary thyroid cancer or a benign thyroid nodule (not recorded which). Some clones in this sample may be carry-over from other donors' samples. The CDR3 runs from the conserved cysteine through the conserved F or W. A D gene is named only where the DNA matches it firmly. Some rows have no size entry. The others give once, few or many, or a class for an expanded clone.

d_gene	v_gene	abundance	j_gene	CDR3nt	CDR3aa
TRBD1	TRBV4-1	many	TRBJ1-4	TGCGCCAGCAGCCAGGTCGTCCCGGGACAGGGAATAGGCGAAAAACTGTTTTTT	CASSQVVPGQGIGEKLFF
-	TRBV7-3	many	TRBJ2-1	TGTGCCAGCAGCTCGACTGGGAGCAATGAGCAGTTCTTC	CASSSTGSNEQFF
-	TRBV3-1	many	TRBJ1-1	TGTGCCAGCAGCCAAGATACAGAAGCTGAAGCTTTCTTT	CASSQDTEAEAFF
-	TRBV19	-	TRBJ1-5	TGTGCCATCCCACAGCCCCAGCATTTT	CAIPQPQHF
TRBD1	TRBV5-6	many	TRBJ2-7	TGTGCCAGCAGCTTGGTTTTATCAGGGGGCGAGCAGTACTTC	CASSLVLSGGEQYF
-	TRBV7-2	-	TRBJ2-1	TGTGCCAGCAGCCTAGTAGCCACTGTTACCTACAATGAGCAGTTCTTC	CASSLVATVTYNEQFF
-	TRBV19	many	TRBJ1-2	TGTGCCAGTAGTATTTTAGCAGGCGGCTATGGCTACACCTTC	CASSILAGGYGYTF
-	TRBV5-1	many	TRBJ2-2	TGCGCCAGCAGCTGGGGGCTATACCTAGGTAACACCGGGGAGCTGTTTTTT	CASSWGLYLGNTGELFF
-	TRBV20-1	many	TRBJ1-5	TGCAGTGCTAGAGGGATAGGGGGGACCAATCAGCCCCAGCATTTT	CSARGIGGTNQPQHF
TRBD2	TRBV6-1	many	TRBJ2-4	TGTGCCAGCAGTGAAGTGGCTGTGGGAGGGCCGAGCGGGGCCAAAAACATTCAGTACTTC	CASSEVAVGGPSGAKNIQYF
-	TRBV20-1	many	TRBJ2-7	TGCAGTGCAAAGTGGCCAGGGACCTACGAGCAGTACTTC	CSAKWPGTYEQYF
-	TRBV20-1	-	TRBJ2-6	TGCAGCGTGGGGATCTCTGGGGAAAACGTCCTGACTTTC	CSVGISGENVLTF
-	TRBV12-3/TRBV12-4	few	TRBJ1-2	TGCGCCAGCAGCAGCCCCTACAGGGACGGGGTTCCTGGATACACCTTC	CASSSPYRDGVPGYTF
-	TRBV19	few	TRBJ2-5	TGTGCCAGTGGACAGACAGAAGAGACCCAGTACTTC	CASGQTEETQYF
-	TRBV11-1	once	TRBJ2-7	TGTGCCAGCAGCCTTACCGCAGGAGACTACGAGCAGTACTTC	CASSLTAGDYEQYF
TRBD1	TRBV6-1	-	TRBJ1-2	TGTGCCAGCAGTGAACGGGGACCGACAGGGAGAGGCTACACCTTC	CASSERGPTGRGYTF
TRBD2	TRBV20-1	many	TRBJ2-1	TGCAGTGCTAGAACTAGCGGGAGGTCCCACTCCTACAATGAGCAGTTCTTC	CSARTSGRSHSYNEQFF
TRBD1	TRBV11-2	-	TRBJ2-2	TGTGCCAGCAGCCCATACGGGACAGGGGGCACCGGGGAGCTGTTTTTT	CASSPYGTGGTGELFF
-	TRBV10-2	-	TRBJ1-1	TGCGCCAGCAGTTCGCGGTACACGAGAACTGAAGCTTTCTTT	CASSSRYTRTEAFF
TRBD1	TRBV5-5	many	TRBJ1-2	TGTGCCAGCAGCTCCGAAGACAGGGGGGCCTATGGCTACACCTTC	CASSSEDRGAYGYTF
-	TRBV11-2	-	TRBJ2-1	TGTGCCAGCAGCTTAGTTGCCACGTTTACCTACAATGAGCAGTTCTTC	CASSLVATFTYNEQFF
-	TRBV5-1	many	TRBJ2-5	TGCGCCAGCAGCTTGATGACCGACCAAGAGACCCAGTACTTC	CASSLMTDQETQYF
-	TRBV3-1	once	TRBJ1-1	TGTGCCAGCAGCCAAGCCGGGACGAACACTGAAGCTTTCTTT	CASSQAGTNTEAFF
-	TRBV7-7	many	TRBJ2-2	TGTGCTTCAAGAGTGCTTGACACCGGGGAGCTGTTTTTT	CASRVLDTGELFF
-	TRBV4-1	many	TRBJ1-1	TGCGCCAGCAGCCAAACCATCGGCAGGGGCCCCGCTAGACCCTATGAAGCTTTCTTT	CASSQTIGRGPARPYEAFF
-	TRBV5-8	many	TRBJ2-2	TGTGCCAGCAGCTTCCAGCTAACCGGGGAGCTGTTTTTT	CASSFQLTGELFF
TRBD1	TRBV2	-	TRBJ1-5	TGTGCCAGCAGTGAAATGGGGAGGGGGCGAAGCAATCAGCCCCAGCATTTT	CASSEMGRGRSNQPQHF
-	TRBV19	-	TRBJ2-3	TGTGCCAGTATTAACAGGGTTGGAGCAGATACGCATTATTTT	CASINRVGADTHYF
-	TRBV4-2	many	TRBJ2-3	TGTGCCAGCAGCCGCGGGTCTAGCAGAGTCACAGATACGCAGTATTTT	CASSRGSSRVTDTQYF